This T cell receptor (beta chain) was sequenced for a study of blood T cell repertoires in COVID-19. Overall study: Both acute and convalescent COVID-19 samples were obtained from the United States, Italy and Spain. PBMCs, B-cell-depleted T cells, or T cells provided the cDNA or gDNA that made up the material.

As processed by the authors: The assay estimated nucleated cells by amplifying reference gene primers. Produced via immunoSEQ multiplex PCR; TCRdb's table is partial and in-frame only. V and J calls and clone size are those listed in that table; D and trimming were worked out from the DNA. The repertoire holds some 99,000 clones, with 75% to 85% as singletons. The sequenced sample consisted of peripheral blood. The TCR was taken from a man in his 70s with acute or convalescent COVID-19.

The CDR3 sequence is CASSLSGGSGNTIYF. DNA for the CDR3: TGTGCCAGCAGCTTATCGGGAGGCTCTGGAAACACCATATATTTT. The chain carries TRBV7-8 and TRBJ1-3; D gene ambiguous. This CDR3 has 15 amino acids. Germline CDR1 reads SGHVS; CDR2 reads FQNEAQ. Trimming took 2 bases from V and 0 from J, leaving 8 bases between them.